One sample yielded the 20 T cell receptor beta chains listed below, sequenced in a study of OX40 agonist ivuxolimab in advanced cancers. Here immunoSEQ multiplex PCR was the method, and the copy in TCRdb shows in-frame clones only, minus some. The sample lists about 77,000 clones, approximately 84% occurring once. The source was CD4+ or CD8+ T cells sorted from blood, collected in a trial of the OX40 agonist ivuxolimab. The receptors here all came from an adult with an advanced solid tumor such as melanoma, head and neck, liver or kidney cancer.

This clone was picked up one time. This chain links TRBV5-6 with TRBJ1-5, with D perhaps TRBD1 (6 bases). The CDR3 loop spans 15 amino acids. The V end was cut by 0 bases, the J end by 3 bases, with 10 bases between. Germline assignment: CDR1 SGHDT and CDR2 YYEEEE. Here the CDR3 DNA reads TGTGCCAGCAGCTTGGCGGACAGATACAATCAGCCCCAGCATTTT. It yields the protein CASSLADRYNQPQHF.

V is TRBV7-8 and J is TRBJ2-5; a possible D gene is TRBD1 (5 bases). Trimming took 4 bases from V and 5 from J, leaving 14 bases between them. CDR1 and CDR2 (germline): SGHVS, FQNEAQ. CDR3 length: 14 residues. The CDR3 here is CASSWGRIGETQYF. CDR3 in DNA: TGTGCCAGCAGCTGGGGCAGGATCGGGGAGACCCAGTACTTC. Full variable domain (remainder filled in from reference TRBV7-8 and TRBJ2-5): GAGVSQSPRYKVAKRGQDVALRCDPISGHVSLFWYQQALGQGPEFLTYFQNEAQLDKSGLPSDRFFAERPEGSVSTLKIQRTQQEDSAVYLCASSWGRIGETQYFGPGTRLLVL.

This clone came up many times. J is TRBJ1-2 and V is TRBV6-5; D may be TRBD1 (5 bases). Germline CDR1 and CDR2: MNHEY and SVGAGI. This CDR3 is 13 amino acids long. V was pared by 6 bases and J by 4 bases, with 12 bases between. In nucleotides, the CDR3 is TGTGCCAGCAGCCCCGGGGGGGTCTATGGCTACACCTTC. Translating it yields CASSPGGVYGYTF.

This clone was observed once. V is TRBV20-1 and J is TRBJ2-7; D unclear. The germline V gene encodes CDR1 DFQATT and CDR2 SNEGSKA (reference sequence). The CDR3 has 11 residues. The germline V and J ends were trimmed by 3 bases and 3 bases, with 6 bases remaining between them. The CDR3 sequence is CSASAGYEQYF. The CDR3 DNA reads TGCAGTGCTAGCGCAGGCTACGAGCAGTACTTC.

The chain recombines TRBV5-1 with TRBJ1-1; D perhaps matches TRBD1 (6 bases). V was pared by 0 bases and J by 0 bases, with 18 bases between. CDR3 size: 18 residues. Per the germline V gene, CDR1 is SGHRS and CDR2 is YFSETQ. CDR3 loop: CASSLGVSSQGLNTEAFF. The CDR3 nucleotides read TGCGCCAGCAGCTTGGGCGTTTCTAGTCAGGGGTTGAACACTGAAGCTTTCTTT.

V usage is TRBV7-9 and J usage is TRBJ1-6; 10 positions match TRBD1. The V gene end was trimmed by 3 bases and the J gene end by 6 bases; junction bases not matched to a gene: 8. Germline lookup yields CDR1 SEHNR and CDR2 FQNEAQ (reference sequence). The CDR3 runs to 17 residues. CDR3: CASSLFGTGAPNSPLHF. DNA of the CDR3: TGTGCCAGCAGCTTGTTCGGGACAGGGGCTCCTAATTCACCCCTCCACTTT.

The rearrangement joins TRBV6-5 to TRBJ2-7, with D uncertain. Germline lookup yields CDR1 MNHEY and CDR2 SVGAGI. CDR3 length equals 12 residues. V lost 4 bases and J lost 5, with 9 bases in between. The CDR3, as DNA: TGTGCCAGCAGTTTCCTGGGCGACGAGCAGTACTTC. Translation: CASSFLGDEQYF.

The V and J genes are TRBV30 and TRBJ2-1; 8 bases align to TRBD2. Germline loops: CDR1 GTSNPN, CDR2 SVGIG (reference sequence). This CDR3 comprises 17 residues. The junction had 11 bases not matched to a gene; V was cut back by 2 bases and J by 2 bases. The CDR3 region is CAWSTKSGSVPYNEQFF. CDR3 nucleotides: TGTGCCTGGAGTACCAAAAGCGGGAGTGTCCCCTACAATGAGCAGTTCTTC. The whole variable domain, filled in from reference TRBV30 and TRBJ2-1, reads SQTIHQWPATLVQPVGSPLSLECTVEGTSNPNLYWYRQAAGRGLQLLFYSVGIGQISSEVPQNLSASRPQDRQFILSSKKLLLSDSGFYLCAWSTKSGSVPYNEQFFGPGTRLTVL.

The chain joins TRBV27 to TRBJ2-5; the match to TRBD1 covers 9 bases. The trim removed 6 bases at V and 5 bases at J, leaving 10 bases unmatched. This CDR3 comprises 15 residues. Germline V CDR1 and CDR2: MNHEY, SMNVEV (reference sequence). Written as DNA, the CDR3 is TGTGCCAGCAGATGGACCGGGACAGGGTCGGAGACCCAGTACTTC. This codes for CASRWTGTGSETQYF.

V and J are TRBV11-2 and TRBJ1-6; D gene ambiguous. V lost 1 base to trimming and J lost 7 bases, with 11 bases between them. The germline gives CDR1 SGHAT, CDR2 FQNNGV. The CDR3 consists of 15 residues. The CDR3 is CASSLVRTNNSPLHF. The CDR3 DNA follows: TGTGCCAGCAGCTTAGTTCGGACGAACAATTCACCCCTCCACTTT. Drawing the rest from reference TRBV11-2 and TRBJ1-6, the complete variable domain is EAGVAQSPRYKIIEKRQSVAFWCNPISGHATLYWYQQILGQGPKLLIQFQNNGVVDDSQLPKDRFSAERLKGVDSTLKIQPAKLEDSAVYLCASSLVRTNNSPLHFGNGTRLTVT.

The chain is built from TRBV7-2 and TRBJ2-3; D call uncertain. Germline V gene lookup returns CDR1 SGHTA and CDR2 FQGNSA. The germline V and J ends were trimmed by 0 bases and 2 bases, with 9 bases remaining between them. The CDR3 is made up of 15 amino acids. The CDR3 region has the DNA TGTGCCAGCAGCTTAGCGGTGGGCCTCACAGATACGCAGTATTTT. It translates to CASSLAVGLTDTQYF.

The chain employs TRBV30 and TRBJ1-4, with 7 bases aligning to TRBD1. The V gene's germline CDR1 is GTSNPN and CDR2 SVGIG (reference sequence). This CDR3 region has 13 residues. V trimming: 4 bases; J trimming: 3 bases; junction bases outside the gene matches: 2. The CDR3 is CAWTGQSNEKLFF. The CDR3 DNA reads TGTGCCTGGACGGGACAGTCTAATGAAAAACTGTTTTTT. The whole variable domain, remainder taken from reference TRBV30 and TRBJ1-4, is SQTIHQWPATLVQPVGSPLSLECTVEGTSNPNLYWYRQAAGRGLQLLFYSVGIGQISSEVPQNLSASRPQDRQFILSSKKLLLSDSGFYLCAWTGQSNEKLFFGSGTQLSVL.

V is TRBV11-3 and J is TRBJ2-5, with 9 positions matching TRBD2. The V and J ends lost 5 bases and 1 base, in that order; junction bases with no gene match: 11. The CDR3 is made up of 17 amino acids. Germline loops: CDR1 SGHNT, CDR2 YENEEA. CDR3 bases: TGTGCCAGCAGCCAAGCATCCGGGACTAGCTTCCAAGAGACCCAGTACTTC. Its protein product is CASSQASGTSFQETQYF.

This CDR3 reads CASSLYQGTNYGYTF. DNA of the CDR3: TGTGCCAGCAGCTTATATCAGGGGACTAACTATGGCTACACCTTC. The J gene is TRBJ1-2, the V gene TRBV11-2; D may be TRBD1 (6 bases). The CDR3 totals 15 residues. The germline V and J ends were trimmed by 2 bases and 0 bases, with 10 bases remaining between them. Per the germline V gene, CDR1 is SGHAT and CDR2 is FQNNGV.

The table lists this clone with a count of one. The chain joins TRBV6-5 to TRBJ1-4; D is perhaps TRBD1 (5 bases). Trimming pared 6 bases from V and 5 bases from J, leaving 10 bases between. CDR1 MNHEY and CDR2 SVGAGI come from the germline V gene. The CDR3 is 13 amino acids. The CDR3 DNA reads TGTGCCAGCAGCCGGGACTTGAATGAAAAACTGTTTTTT. Translating gives CASSRDLNEKLFF.

This clone was detected a few times. The chain carries TRBV11-3 and TRBJ1-2, with 9 bases aligning to TRBD1. V trimming: 0 bases; J trimming: 2 bases; junction bases outside the gene matches: 10. The germline V gene encodes CDR1 SGHNT and CDR2 YENEEA. The CDR3 spans 18 residues. Here the CDR3 reads CASSLDQGGTGYNYGYTF. In DNA form, the CDR3 reads TGTGCCAGCAGCTTAGACCAAGGCGGGACAGGGTACAACTATGGCTACACCTTC.

The chain has TRBV11-3 and TRBJ2-3; TRBD2 aligns across 8 bases. Germline values: CDR1 SGHNT, CDR2 YENEEA. V was clipped by 5 bases and J by 5 bases; unmatched bases: 18. This CDR3 region has 18 residues. This CDR3 reads CASSPGLLAGGGIDTQYF. The CDR3 DNA reads TGTGCCAGCAGCCCAGGGCTTCTCGCGGGGGGAGGGATAGATACGCAGTATTTT.

The chain carries TRBV19 and TRBJ2-7, with 8 bases matching TRBD1. CDR3 size: 12 residues. Germline V gives CDR1 LNHDA, CDR2 SQIVND (reference sequence). The V segment lost 6 bases and the J segment 2 bases; nucleotides outside the gene matches: 0. CDR3 bases: TGTGCCAGTAGGGACAGGGCCTACGAGCAGTACTTC. Translating gives CASRDRAYEQYF.

V is TRBV5-1 and J is TRBJ1-4; a possible D gene is TRBD1 (6 bases). The CDR3 has 15 residues. Germline V lookup: CDR1 SGHRS, CDR2 YFSETQ. Trimming left V 6 bases short and J 7 bases short, with 19 bases between. CDR3 DNA sequence: TGCGCCAGCACCATCGGGGGCAGGGAGGGTGAAAAACTGTTTTTT. Translated: CASTIGGREGEKLFF.

The chain has TRBV11-3 and TRBJ1-3; D not resolved. V was shortened by 3 bases and J by 0 bases, with 15 bases between the two germline ends. Germline-derived CDR1 and CDR2 are SGHNT and YENEEA. The CDR3 runs to 17 residues. In DNA form, the CDR3 reads TGTGCCAGCAGCTTTGGAGGTCCTTTGCCCTCTGGAAACACCATATATTTT. Translating gives CASSFGGPLPSGNTIYF.